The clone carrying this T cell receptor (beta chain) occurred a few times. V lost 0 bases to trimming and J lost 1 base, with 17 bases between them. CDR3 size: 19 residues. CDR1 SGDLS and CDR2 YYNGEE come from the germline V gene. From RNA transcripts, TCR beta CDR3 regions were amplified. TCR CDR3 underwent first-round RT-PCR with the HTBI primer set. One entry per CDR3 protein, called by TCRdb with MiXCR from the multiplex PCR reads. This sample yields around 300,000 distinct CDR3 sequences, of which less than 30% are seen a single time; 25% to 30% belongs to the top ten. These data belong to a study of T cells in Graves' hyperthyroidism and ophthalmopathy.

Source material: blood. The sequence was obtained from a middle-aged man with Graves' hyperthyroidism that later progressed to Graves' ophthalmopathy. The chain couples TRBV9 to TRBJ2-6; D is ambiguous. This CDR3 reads CASSVGFGKTSSGANVLTF. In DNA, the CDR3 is TGTGCCAGCAGCGTAGGGTTTGGGAAGACCTCATCTGGGGCCAACGTCCTGACTTTC.